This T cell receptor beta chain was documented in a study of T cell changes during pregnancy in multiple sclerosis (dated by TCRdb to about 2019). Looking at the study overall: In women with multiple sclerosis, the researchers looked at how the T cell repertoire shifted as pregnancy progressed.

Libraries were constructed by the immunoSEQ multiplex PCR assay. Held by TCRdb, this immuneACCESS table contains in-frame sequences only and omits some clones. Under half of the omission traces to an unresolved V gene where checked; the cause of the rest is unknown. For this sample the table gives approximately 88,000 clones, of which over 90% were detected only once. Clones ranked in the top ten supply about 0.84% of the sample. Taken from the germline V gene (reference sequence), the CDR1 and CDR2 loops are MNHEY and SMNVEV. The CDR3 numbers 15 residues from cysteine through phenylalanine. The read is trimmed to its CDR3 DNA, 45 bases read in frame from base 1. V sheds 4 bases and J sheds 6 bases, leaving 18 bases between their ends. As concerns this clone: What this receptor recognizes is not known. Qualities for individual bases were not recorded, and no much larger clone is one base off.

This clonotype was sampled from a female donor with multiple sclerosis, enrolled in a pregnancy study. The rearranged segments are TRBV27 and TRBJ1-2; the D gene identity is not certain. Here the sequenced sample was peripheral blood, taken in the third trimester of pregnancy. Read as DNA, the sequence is TGTGCCAGCAGTTCCCCTGAGGTATGGATGAATGGCTACACCTTC. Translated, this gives CASSSPEVWMNGYTF.